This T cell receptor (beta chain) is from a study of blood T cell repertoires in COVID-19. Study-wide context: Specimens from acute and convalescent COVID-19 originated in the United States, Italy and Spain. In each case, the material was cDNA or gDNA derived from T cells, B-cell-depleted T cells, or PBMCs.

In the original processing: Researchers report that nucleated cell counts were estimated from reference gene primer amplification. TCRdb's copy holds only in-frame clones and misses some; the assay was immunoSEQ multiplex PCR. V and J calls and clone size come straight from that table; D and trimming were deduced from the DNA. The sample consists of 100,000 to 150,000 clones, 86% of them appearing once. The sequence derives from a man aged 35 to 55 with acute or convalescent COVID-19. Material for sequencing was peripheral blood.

The CDR3 coding sequence is TGTGCCAGTAGTATCCTGCTGGGACAGGGGAATTCACCCCTCCACTTT. Amino acid sequence: CASSILLGQGNSPLHF. The V call is TRBV19, the J call TRBJ1-6; 10 positions match TRBD1. CDR1 LNHDA and CDR2 SQIVND come from the germline V gene (reference sequence). The CDR3 is 16 residues long. Losses at the gene ends were 3 bases for V and 7 bases for J; bases not matched to a gene: 6.